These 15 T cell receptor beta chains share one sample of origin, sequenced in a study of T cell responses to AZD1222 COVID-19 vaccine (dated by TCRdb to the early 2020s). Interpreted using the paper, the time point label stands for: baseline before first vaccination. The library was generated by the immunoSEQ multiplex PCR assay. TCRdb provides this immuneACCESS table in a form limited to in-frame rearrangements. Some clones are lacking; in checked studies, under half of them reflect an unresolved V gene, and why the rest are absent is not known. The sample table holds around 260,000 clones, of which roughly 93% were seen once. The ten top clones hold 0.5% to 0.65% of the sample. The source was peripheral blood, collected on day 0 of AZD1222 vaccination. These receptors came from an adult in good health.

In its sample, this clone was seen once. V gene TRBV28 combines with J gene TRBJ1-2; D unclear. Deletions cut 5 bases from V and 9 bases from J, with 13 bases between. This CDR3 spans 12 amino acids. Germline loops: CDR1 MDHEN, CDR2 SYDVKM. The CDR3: CASSEGRTRYTF. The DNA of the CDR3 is TGTGCCAGCAGTGAGGGTCGGACGCGCTACACCTTC.

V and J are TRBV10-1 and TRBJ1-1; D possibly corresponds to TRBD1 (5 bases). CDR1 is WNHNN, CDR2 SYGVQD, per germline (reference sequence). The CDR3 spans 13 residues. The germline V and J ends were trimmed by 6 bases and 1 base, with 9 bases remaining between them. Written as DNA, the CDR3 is TGCGCCAGCAGGAAAGGACAGAACACTGAAGCTTTCTTT. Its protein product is CASRKGQNTEAFF.

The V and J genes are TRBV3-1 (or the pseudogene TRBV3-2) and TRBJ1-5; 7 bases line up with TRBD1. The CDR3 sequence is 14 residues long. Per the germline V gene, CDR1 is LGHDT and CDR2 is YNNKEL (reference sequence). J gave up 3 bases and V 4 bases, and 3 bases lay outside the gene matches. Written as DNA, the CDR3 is TGTGCCAGCAGCCGGGACAGCGACAATCAGCCCCAGCATTTT. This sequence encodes CASSRDSDNQPQHF.

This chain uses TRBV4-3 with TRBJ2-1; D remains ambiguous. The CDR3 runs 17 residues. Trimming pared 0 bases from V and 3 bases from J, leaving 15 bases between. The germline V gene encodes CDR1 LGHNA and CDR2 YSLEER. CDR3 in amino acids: CASSQDRAASRYNEQFF. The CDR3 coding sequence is TGCGCCAGCAGCCAAGATAGGGCCGCCAGCCGCTACAATGAGCAGTTCTTC.

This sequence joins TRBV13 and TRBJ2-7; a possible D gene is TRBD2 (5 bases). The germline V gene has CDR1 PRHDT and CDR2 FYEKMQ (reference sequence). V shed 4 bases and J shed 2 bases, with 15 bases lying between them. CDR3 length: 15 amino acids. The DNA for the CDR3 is TGTGCCAGCAGCTCCCTCCTGGGGAGCACCTACGAGCAGTACTTC. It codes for CASSSLLGSTYEQYF.

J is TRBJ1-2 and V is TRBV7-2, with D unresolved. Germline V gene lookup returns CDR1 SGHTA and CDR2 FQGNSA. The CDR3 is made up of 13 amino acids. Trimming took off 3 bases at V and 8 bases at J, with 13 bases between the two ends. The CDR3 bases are TGTGCCAGCAGCTTTGGGTCACCCGTGGGCTACACCTTC. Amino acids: CASSFGSPVGYTF.

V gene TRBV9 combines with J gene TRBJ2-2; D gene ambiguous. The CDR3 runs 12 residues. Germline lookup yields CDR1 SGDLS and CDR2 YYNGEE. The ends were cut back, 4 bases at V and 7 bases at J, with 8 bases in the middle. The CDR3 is CASSPVDGELFF. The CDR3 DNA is TGTGCCAGCAGCCCTGTTGACGGGGAGCTGTTTTTT.

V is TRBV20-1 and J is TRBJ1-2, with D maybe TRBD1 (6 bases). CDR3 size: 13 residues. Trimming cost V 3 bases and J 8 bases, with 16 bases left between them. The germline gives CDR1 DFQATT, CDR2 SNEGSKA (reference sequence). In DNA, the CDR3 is TGCAGTGCTAGTCGACAGGACCTCCTAGGCTACACCTTC. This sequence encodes CSASRQDLLGYTF.

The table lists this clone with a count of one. CDR3 region: CASSLSRAGQNMMAFF. The DNA of the CDR3 is TGTGCCAGCAGCTTAAGTCGTGCGGGACAAAACATGATGGCTTTCTTT. This chain connects TRBV7-3 to TRBJ1-1; D may be TRBD1 (6 bases). Deletions cut 1 base from V and 11 bases from J, with 23 bases between. The CDR3 is 16 residues long. CDR1 and CDR2 from the germline V gene are SGHTA and FQGTGA. Drawing the rest from reference TRBV7-3 and TRBJ1-1, the complete variable domain is GAGVSQTPSNKVTEKGKYVELRCDPISGHTALYWYRQSLGQGPEFLIYFQGTGAADDSGLPNDRFFAVRPEGSVSTLKIQRTERGDSAVYLCASSLSRAGQNMMAFFGQGTRLTVV.

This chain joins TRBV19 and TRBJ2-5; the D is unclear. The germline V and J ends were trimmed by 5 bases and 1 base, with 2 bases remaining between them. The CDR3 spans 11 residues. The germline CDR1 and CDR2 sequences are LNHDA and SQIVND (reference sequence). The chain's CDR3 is CASSLQETQYF. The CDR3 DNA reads TGTGCCAGTAGTCTCCAAGAGACCCAGTACTTC.

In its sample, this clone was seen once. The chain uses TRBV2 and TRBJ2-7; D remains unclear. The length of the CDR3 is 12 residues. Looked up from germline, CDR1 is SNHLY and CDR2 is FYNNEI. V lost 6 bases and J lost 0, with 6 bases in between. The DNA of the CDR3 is TGTGCCAGCAGACCGGACTCCTACGAGCAGTACTTC. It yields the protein CASRPDSYEQYF.

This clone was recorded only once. The CDR3 region has the DNA TGCGCCAGCAGCACGGGGCTAGGGGAGACCCAGTACTTC. Protein: CASSTGLGETQYF. The gene calls are TRBV5-1 and TRBJ2-5; either TRBD1 or TRBD2 may supply D (5 bases each). The CDR3 is made up of 13 amino acids. In germline, CDR1 is SGHRS, CDR2 YFSETQ. V lost 4 bases, J lost 5 bases, and 12 bases lay in between.

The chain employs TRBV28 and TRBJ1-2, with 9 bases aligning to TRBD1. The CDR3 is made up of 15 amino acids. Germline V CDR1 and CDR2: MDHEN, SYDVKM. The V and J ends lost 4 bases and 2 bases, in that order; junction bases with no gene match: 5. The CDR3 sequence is CASSSWTGENYGYTF. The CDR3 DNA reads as TGTGCCAGCAGTTCTTGGACAGGGGAGAACTATGGCTACACCTTC.

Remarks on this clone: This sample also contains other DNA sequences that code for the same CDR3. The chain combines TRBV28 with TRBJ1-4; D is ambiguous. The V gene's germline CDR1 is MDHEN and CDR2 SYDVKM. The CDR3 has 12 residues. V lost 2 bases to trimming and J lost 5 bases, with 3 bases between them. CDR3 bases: TGTGCCAGCAGTTTACAGAATGAAAAACTGTTTTTT. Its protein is CASSLQNEKLFF.

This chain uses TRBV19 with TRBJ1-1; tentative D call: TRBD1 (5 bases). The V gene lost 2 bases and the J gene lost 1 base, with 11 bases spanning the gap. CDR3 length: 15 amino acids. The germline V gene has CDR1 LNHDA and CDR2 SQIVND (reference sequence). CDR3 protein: CASSILLGTNTEAFF. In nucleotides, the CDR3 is TGTGCCAGTAGTATACTGCTAGGGACGAACACTGAAGCTTTCTTT. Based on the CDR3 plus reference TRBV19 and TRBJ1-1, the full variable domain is DGGITQSPKYLFRKEGQNVTLSCEQNLNHDAMYWYRQDPGQGLRLIYYSQIVNDFQKGDIAEGYSVSREKKESFPLTVTSAQKNPTAFYLCASSILLGTNTEAFFGQGTRLTVV.